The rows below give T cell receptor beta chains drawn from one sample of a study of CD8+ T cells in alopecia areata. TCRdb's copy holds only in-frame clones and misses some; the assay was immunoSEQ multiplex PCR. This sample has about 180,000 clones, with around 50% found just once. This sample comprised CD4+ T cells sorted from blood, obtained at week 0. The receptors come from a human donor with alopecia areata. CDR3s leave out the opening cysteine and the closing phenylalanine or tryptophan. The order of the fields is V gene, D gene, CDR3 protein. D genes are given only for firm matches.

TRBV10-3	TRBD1	AISDREGTEAF
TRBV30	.	AWSGRWSQPQH
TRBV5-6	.	ASSYTGDTQY
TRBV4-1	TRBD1	ASSPGQARAGELF
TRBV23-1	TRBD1	ASSPHPDRGPDLYEQY
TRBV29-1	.	SVHSGAPNQPQH
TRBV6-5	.	ASSLGPIEKLF
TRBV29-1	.	SARIGLNYGYT
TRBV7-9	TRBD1	ASSQDQTGGLKPQH
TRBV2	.	ASSELRASPLH
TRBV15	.	ATSRDRRPNQPQH
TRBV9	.	ASPFEPFSYEQY
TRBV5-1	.	ASSPVPGNTEAF
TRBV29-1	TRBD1	SVDLQGVEQY
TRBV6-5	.	ASSRRAGIYEQY
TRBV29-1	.	SGGQAGNTEAF
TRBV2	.	ASLGQPLISGANVLT
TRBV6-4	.	ASSHGGNSPLH
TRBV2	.	ASKNRASNEKLF
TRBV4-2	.	ASSLLRGGAEDTQY
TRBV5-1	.	ASSFVGPDTQY
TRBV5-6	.	ASSLVRGGNIQY
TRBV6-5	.	ASSYSQGLQGNEQF
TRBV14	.	ASSQDPGFSSYEQY
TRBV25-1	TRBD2	ASSEFGSGGTYEQY
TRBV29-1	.	SVVIQHSTGGYT
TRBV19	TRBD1	ASSISGSGGMSNQPQH
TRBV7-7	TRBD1	ASSSGQGTGETQY
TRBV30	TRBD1	AWSRTGAGELF
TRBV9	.	ASSGGGDEETQY
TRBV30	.	AWSVTPWDTQY
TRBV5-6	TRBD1	ASSIWDRSLQETQY
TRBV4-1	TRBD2	ASSQEGTSGSGGETQY
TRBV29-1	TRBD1	SVGRDRGFEQY
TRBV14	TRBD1	ASSLSQGKGSPLH
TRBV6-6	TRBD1	ASRAGTAIYEQY
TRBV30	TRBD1	AWSVGQELYGYT
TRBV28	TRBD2	ASRGLAGSLDEQF
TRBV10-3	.	AIRDSLDQPQH
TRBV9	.	ASSARGLGQPQH
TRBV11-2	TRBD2	ASSLAGGQTQY
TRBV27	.	ASSLARTRGSEQY
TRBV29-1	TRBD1	SVQDRGRQDTQY
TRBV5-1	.	ASSLDRDGYT
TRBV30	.	AWRAPRKNEKLF
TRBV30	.	AWSEGRIYGYT
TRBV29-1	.	SAGTSSYEQY
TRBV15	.	ATSSGAKNIQY
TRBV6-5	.	ASSYRLLSGLREQY
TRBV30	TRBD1	AWSGTGGQRQPQH
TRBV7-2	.	ASSLRDSADSPLH
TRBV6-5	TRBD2	ATLAGGLFGYTQY
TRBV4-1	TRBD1	ASSRIPGQGSDTQY